A selection of T cell receptor beta chains follows, all from one sample in a study of blood T cell repertoires in COVID-19. The data were produced by immunoSEQ multiplex PCR, yet TCRdb's version contains in-frame clones alone and is incomplete. The sample lists roughly 150,000 clones, around nine tenths seen once, with about a tenth in the top ten. What was sequenced was peripheral blood. The receptors here all came from a woman in her sixties or seventies with COVID-19, enrolled during active disease. Both conserved end residues are part of each CDR3. D genes are given only for firm matches. Clone sizes are given selectively: once, few, many, or a class where the clone is expanded.

>NA|TRBJ1-4|NA|TRBV7-6
CASSRSRINEKLFF
>NA|TRBJ2-5|TRBD2|TRBV5-1
CASSLEAGAPETQYF
>NA|TRBJ1-1|TRBD1|TRBV27
CASGRDRRNTEAFF
>NA|TRBJ1-2|NA|TRBV3-1/TRBV3-2
CASSQEHRSYGYTF
>NA|TRBJ2-1|TRBD2|TRBV7-7
CASSSGTSSSPAYNEQFF
>NA|TRBJ1-2|NA|TRBV12-3/TRBV12-4
CASIMGAGDGYTF
>NA|TRBJ1-5|TRBD1|TRBV3-1/TRBV3-2
CASSPDRGDQPQHF
>once|TRBJ2-2|TRBD1|TRBV28
CASSSFDRGGNTGELFF
>NA|TRBJ2-4|NA|TRBV5-1
CASSTTGDSKNIQYF
>NA|TRBJ1-6|NA|TRBV27
CASSSGLLTNSPLHF
>NA|TRBJ2-3|TRBD2|TRBV5-1
CASSGRAGGPTDTQYF
>NA|TRBJ1-3|NA|TRBV6-7
CASSYERSGNTIYF
>NA|TRBJ1-1|TRBD1|TRBV6-5
CASSYGTVIAATEAFF
>once|TRBJ2-7|TRBD1|TRBV6-5
CASSRTGSSYEQYF
>NA|TRBJ1-3|NA|TRBV18
CASSPLQYNSGNTIYF
>NA|TRBJ1-4|NA|TRBV11-2
CASSIGSEKLFF
>once|TRBJ1-5|NA|TRBV21-1
CASSLNGWENSNQPQHF